This is a list of T cell receptor beta chains from one sample in a study of T-cell reconstitution after alpha-beta-depleted transplantation in children. TCRdb independently ran MiXCR on the PCR reads; one entry per CDR3 protein. The sample lists some 830,000 distinct CDR3 sequences, 15% to 20% occurring once. Here the sequenced sample was PBMCs, mostly from graft donor cells, taken 360 days after TCRalphabeta/CD19-depleted stem cell transplant. These TCRs come from a male patient between 10 and 17 years old who had a stem cell transplant for acute lymphoblastic leukemia, so the T cells may come from the graft donor. CDR3s include the opening cysteine and the closing phenylalanine or tryptophan. A D gene is named only where the DNA matches it firmly. Clone size is shown for a subset of rows, as once, few, many or a class of expanded clone.

J: TRBJ2-4
D: TRBD2
length: 17
size: .
V: TRBV10-3
DNA: TGTGCCATCAGTGCGGGTGGCGGGAGTACGGCCAAAAACATTCAGTACTTC
CDR3: CAISAGGGSTAKNIQYF

J: TRBJ2-3
D: TRBD2
length: 15
size: .
V: TRBV12-3/TRBV12-4
DNA: TGTGCCAGCAGTTTACCGGGACTAGCTTCAGATACGCAGTATTTT
CDR3: CASSLPGLASDTQYF

J: TRBJ2-5
D: .
length: 17
size: few
V: TRBV7-9
DNA: TGTGCCAGCAGCTTACGGAAAGGGGGACGCCCTTTTGGGACCCAGTACTTC
CDR3: CASSLRKGGRPFGTQYF

J: TRBJ2-1
D: TRBD2
length: 19
size: .
V: TRBV7-3
DNA: TGTGCCAGCAGCTTAACCGGGGTTTTTCTAGCGGAGTCCTACAATGAGCAGTTCTTC
CDR3: CASSLTGVFLAESYNEQFF

J: TRBJ1-4
D: .
length: 14
size: few
V: TRBV20-1
DNA: TGCAGTGCTAGTAAGGTCCACCCAACGGAAAAACTGTTTTTT
CDR3: CSASKVHPTEKLFF

J: TRBJ2-7
D: TRBD2
length: 16
size: .
V: TRBV3-1
DNA: TGTGCCAGCAGCCATCCCGGGACTAGCGTTTCCTACGAGCAGTACTTC
CDR3: CASSHPGTSVSYEQYF

J: TRBJ2-2
D: TRBD2
length: 14
size: .
V: TRBV2
DNA: TGTGCCAGCCTACTAGCGGGAGTTTCCGGGGAGCTGTTTTTT
CDR3: CASLLAGVSGELFF

J: TRBJ2-4
D: .
length: 16
size: .
V: TRBV28
DNA: TGTGCCAGCAGGGAGGGGGTTCCTCGAGCCAAAAACATTCAGTACTTC
CDR3: CASREGVPRAKNIQYF

J: TRBJ2-1
D: .
length: 16
size: many
V: TRBV28
DNA: TGTGCCAGCAGTTTATTAGAGCGTAACCCCTACAATGAGCAGTTCTTC
CDR3: CASSLLERNPYNEQFF

J: TRBJ2-3
D: TRBD2
length: 17
size: few
V: TRBV5-1
DNA: TGCGCCAGCCAGACTAGCGGGCATACTCAAGGCACAGATACGCAGTATTTT
CDR3: CASQTSGHTQGTDTQYF

J: TRBJ2-3
D: .
length: 13
size: few
V: TRBV19
DNA: TGTGCCAGTAGTGGATGGGGAAGAGATACGCAGTATTTT
CDR3: CASSGWGRDTQYF

J: TRBJ2-5
D: TRBD1
length: 14
size: many
V: TRBV5-1
DNA: TGCGCCAGCAGATGGGACAGGGGCGCGGAGACCCAGTACTTC
CDR3: CASRWDRGAETQYF

J: TRBJ2-7
D: .
length: 14
size: many
V: TRBV12-3/TRBV12-4
DNA: TGTGCCAGCAGTTTCTGGGACATAGCCTACGAGCAGTACTTC
CDR3: CASSFWDIAYEQYF

J: TRBJ2-3
D: TRBD2
length: 16
size: .
V: TRBV5-1
DNA: TGCGCCAGCAGCCGATGGCTGCGGGAGTCCCCAGATACGCAGTATTTT
CDR3: CASSRWLRESPDTQYF

J: TRBJ2-5
D: .
length: 13
size: few
V: TRBV2
DNA: TGTGCCAGCAAAGGGGGACCAGAAGAGACCCAGTACTTC
CDR3: CASKGGPEETQYF

J: TRBJ1-4
D: .
length: 16
size: .
V: TRBV5-1
DNA: TGCGCCAGCAGCTTGGGCTACCAGGGATCTAATGAAAAACTGTTTTTT
CDR3: CASSLGYQGSNEKLFF

J: TRBJ2-3
D: .
length: 16
size: few
V: TRBV14
DNA: TGTGCCAGCAGCCAAGATTACAGGCTAACCACAGATACGCAGTATTTT
CDR3: CASSQDYRLTTDTQYF

J: TRBJ1-5
D: .
length: 13
size: few
V: TRBV15
DNA: TGTGCCACCAGCGTTAGCCTGGGCCAGCCCCAGCATTTT
CDR3: CATSVSLGQPQHF

J: TRBJ2-7
D: TRBD1
length: 13
size: few
V: TRBV29-1
DNA: TGCAGCGCGACGGGACAGGGGGCCTACGAGCAGTACTTC
CDR3: CSATGQGAYEQYF

J: TRBJ2-1
D: TRBD2
length: 17
size: .
V: TRBV7-8
DNA: TGTGCCAGCAGCTTACCCACTAGCGGGAGGGCCTACAATGAGCAGTTCTTC
CDR3: CASSLPTSGRAYNEQFF

J: TRBJ2-1
D: TRBD2
length: 19
size: few
V: TRBV3-1
DNA: TGTGCCAGCAGCCAAGAGGGGCCGACTAGCGGCCTCCCCTACAATGAGCAGTTCTTC
CDR3: CASSQEGPTSGLPYNEQFF

J: TRBJ1-5
D: .
length: 15
size: few
V: TRBV9
DNA: TGTGCCAGCAGCGTAGGTACCGCAACCAATCAGCCCCAGCATTTT
CDR3: CASSVGTATNQPQHF

J: TRBJ2-3
D: .
length: 17
size: few
V: TRBV7-8
DNA: TGTGCCAGCAGGTCAAGCGAGTACAGGACTAGCACAGATACGCAGTATTTT
CDR3: CASRSSEYRTSTDTQYF

J: TRBJ2-2
D: TRBD2
length: 16
size: few
V: TRBV29-1
DNA: TGCAGCGTTGCGGGGACTAGCGGGAGTGACACCGGGGAGCTGTTTTTT
CDR3: CSVAGTSGSDTGELFF

J: TRBJ2-2
D: .
length: 17
size: few
V: TRBV4-1
DNA: TGCGCCAGCAGCCAAGGCCGGGCCCGCCGGAACGCCGGGGAGCTGTTTTTT
CDR3: CASSQGRARRNAGELFF

J: TRBJ2-7
D: .
length: 14
size: .
V: TRBV7-8
DNA: TGTGCCAGCAGCTTCCGCCGGTTAGGGGGTGAGCAGTACTTC
CDR3: CASSFRRLGGEQYF

J: TRBJ2-7
D: .
length: 16
size: .
V: TRBV7-2
DNA: TGTGCCAGCAGCCCAGAAGGATGGTATCGCTCCTACGAGCAGTACTTC
CDR3: CASSPEGWYRSYEQYF

J: TRBJ1-1
D: TRBD1
length: 14
size: .
V: TRBV29-1
DNA: TGCAGCGTCCAGACAGGGAGCGGGGGAACTGAAGCTTTCTTT
CDR3: CSVQTGSGGTEAFF

J: TRBJ2-1
D: TRBD1
length: 17
size: .
V: TRBV5-1
DNA: TGCGCCAGCATTCCGACAGGGGACCACAGGTCGTACAATGAGCAGTTCTTC
CDR3: CASIPTGDHRSYNEQFF

J: TRBJ1-3
D: .
length: 13
size: .
V: TRBV12-3/TRBV12-4
DNA: TGTGCCAGCAGTTTAACAGGCGGAGACACCATATATTTT
CDR3: CASSLTGGDTIYF

J: TRBJ2-1
D: .
length: 14
size: .
V: TRBV7-9
DNA: TGTGCCAGCAGCTTTCCAGGCCGTAACAATGAGCAGTTCTTC
CDR3: CASSFPGRNNEQFF